The 25 T cell receptor beta chains reported below all come from one sample, sequenced in a study of cytomegalovirus exposure and HLA in healthy donors. PCR involved 60 Vbeta and 13 Jbeta primers. This table comes from immunoSEQ multiplex PCR, and its TCRdb copy is limited to in-frame clones, with some not included. The data contain about 160,000 clones, around 84% of them singletons. The sequencing input was PBMCs. All receptors derive from a man younger than 35 in good health and CMV-seronegative.

The rearrangement links TRBV4-1 to TRBJ2-3, with 9 bases aligning to TRBD2. V was pared by 3 bases and J by 2 bases, with 3 bases of the junction left unmatched. The CDR3 totals 15 residues. Germline loops: CDR1 MGHRA, CDR2 YSYEKL. Written as DNA, the CDR3 is TGCGCCAGCAGCCAGACTAGCGGACTCACAGATACGCAGTATTTT. Protein: CASSQTSGLTDTQYF.

This chain joins TRBV12-5 and TRBJ2-1; no definite D call. Looked up from germline, CDR1 is LGHNT and CDR2 is FRNRAP. The V end was cut by 4 bases, the J end by 8 bases, with 30 bases between. This CDR3 comprises 19 residues. The DNA for the CDR3 is TGTGCTAGTGGTTCCGCCCAACCATTATCCACCGGTGAACCCTATGAGCAGTTCTTC. Its protein is CASGSAQPLSTGEPYEQFF. Together with reference TRBV12-5 and TRBJ2-1, the CDR3 gives the full variable domain: DARVTQTPRHKVTEMGQEVTMRCQPILGHNTVFWYRQTMMQGLELLAYFRNRAPLDDSGMPKDRFSAEMPDATLATLKIQPSEPRDSAVYFCASGSAQPLSTGEPYEQFFGPGTRLTVL.

This clone was picked up a small number of times. The chain joins TRBV6-5 to TRBJ1-5; D call uncertain. Germline-derived CDR1 and CDR2 are MNHEY and SVGAGI. The germline V and J ends were trimmed by 0 bases and 5 bases, with 11 bases remaining between them. The CDR3 totals 15 residues. Here the CDR3 DNA reads TGTGCCAGCAGTTACTCGGGCAGCCTGGATCAGCCCCAGCATTTT. Protein sequence: CASSYSGSLDQPQHF.

The chain is built from TRBV18 and TRBJ1-2; D not resolved. The CDR3 extends over 13 amino acids. In germline, CDR1 is KGHSH, CDR2 LQKENI. The germline V and J ends were trimmed by 3 bases and 3 bases, with 8 bases remaining between them. CDR3 region: CASSPTEYYGYTF. The CDR3 DNA follows: TGTGCCAGCTCACCCACAGAATACTATGGCTACACCTTC.

This rearrangement joins TRBV9 to TRBJ2-2; weak D call: TRBD2 (6 bases). CDR3 length: 15 amino acids. Trimming took 2 bases from V and 4 from J, leaving 12 bases between them. The V gene's germline CDR1 is SGDLS and CDR2 YYNGEE. This CDR3 reads CASSVTGVPTGELFF. In DNA, the CDR3 is TGTGCCAGCAGCGTCACGGGGGTCCCCACCGGGGAGCTGTTTTTT.

This clone appeared a single time. The chain uses TRBV18 and TRBJ1-2; D not certain. This CDR3 has 14 residues. V lost 0 bases and J lost 3, with 8 bases in between. Germline assignment: CDR1 KGHSH and CDR2 LQKENI. CDR3 bases: TGTGCCAGCTCACCACCGGACTATTACTATGGCTACACCTTC. It specifies CASSPPDYYYGYTF.

J is TRBJ1-5 and V is TRBV28; tentative D call: TRBD1 (5 bases). Germline CDR1 reads MDHEN; CDR2 reads SYDVKM. CDR3 length: 15 residues. Trimming removed 6 bases from V and 9 bases from J, with 21 bases in between. The DNA of the CDR3 is TGTGCCAGCAGCTACCGCGACAGCACTCTTGGGCCCCAGCATTTT. It translates to CASSYRDSTLGPQHF. Variable domain in full (rest from reference TRBV28 and TRBJ1-5): DVKVTQSSRYLVKRTGEKVFLECVQDMDHENMFWYRQDPGLGLRLIYFSYDVKMKEKGDIPEGYSVSREKKERFSLILESASTNQTSMYLCASSYRDSTLGPQHFGDGTRLSIL.

For this clone: The junction departs from germline at one end; a sequencing error may be responsible. The chain is built from TRBV7-9 and TRBJ2-7; no clear D gene. Germline lookup yields CDR1 SEHNR and CDR2 FQNEAQ (reference sequence). The CDR3 spans 16 residues. CDR3 sequence reads: CSSSPISVTGSYEQYF. For the CDR3, the DNA is TGTTCCAGCAGTCCAATCTCCGTGACGGGTTCCTACGAGCAGTACTTC.

The rearrangement uses TRBV7-7 and TRBJ2-3; D call uncertain. Germline V gene sequence: CDR1 SSHAT, CDR2 FNYEAQ (reference sequence). V gave up 6 bases and J gave up 4 bases, with 11 bases separating them. The CDR3 is 13 amino acids. Written as DNA, the CDR3 is TGTGCCAGCAGTATAAGCCGTCCAGATACGCAGTATTTT. It codes for CASSISRPDTQYF.

The rearrangement links TRBV29-1 to TRBJ2-5; 8 nucleotides line up with TRBD1. Losses at the gene ends were 6 bases for V and 3 bases for J; bases not matched to a gene: 3. CDR3 size: 12 residues. CDR1 and CDR2 from the germline V gene are SQVTM and ANQGSEA. The CDR3 protein is CSVGDRKETQYF. For the CDR3, the DNA is TGCAGCGTCGGGGACAGGAAAGAGACCCAGTACTTC.

In DNA form, the CDR3 reads TGCGCCAGCAGCCAAGATGCGGGGAGGGAGACCCAGTACTTC. This sequence encodes CASSQDAGRETQYF. J is TRBJ2-5 and V is TRBV4-1; possible D gene TRBD2, 6 bases. Germline V CDR1 and CDR2: MGHRA, YSYEKL. V shed 0 bases and J shed 5 bases, with 10 bases lying between them. CDR3 size: 14 residues.

The chain uses TRBV9 and TRBJ2-1, with D hard to call. The germline V gene has CDR1 SGDLS and CDR2 YYNGEE. The CDR3 is 15 residues long. The V and J ends lost 4 bases and 0 bases respectively, with 11 bases between them. The CDR3 loop reads CASSPFWSSYNEQFF. As DNA, the CDR3 is TGTGCCAGCAGCCCATTTTGGAGCTCCTACAATGAGCAGTTCTTC.

The genes are TRBV16 and TRBJ1-1; D might be TRBD1 (5 bases). This CDR3 spans 13 amino acids. CDR1 KGHSY and CDR2 FQNENV come from the germline V gene. Trimming left V 6 bases short and J 1 base short, with 9 bases between. CDR3 sequence: CASSPTENTEAFF. In nucleotides, the CDR3 is TGTGCCAGCAGTCCGACAGAGAACACTGAAGCTTTCTTT. The full variable domain, with the rest looked up from reference TRBV16 and TRBJ1-1, is GEEVAQTPKHLVRGEGQKAKLYCAPIKGHSYVFWYQQVLKNEFKFLISFQNENVFDETGMPKERFSAKCLPNSPCSLEIQATKLEDSAVYFCASSPTENTEAFFGQGTRLTVV.

This clone was observed a handful of times. The CDR3 reads CASSTKRERETQYF. CDR3 nucleotides: TGTGCCAGCAGCACCAAGCGGGAGAGGGAGACCCAGTACTTC. The chain recombines TRBV5-6 with TRBJ2-5, with TRBD2 matching over 8 bases. The CDR3 contains 14 residues. Germline CDR1 and CDR2: SGHDT and YYEEEE. V lost 4 bases, J lost 5 bases, and 7 bases stayed unmatched. Looking up the rest from reference TRBV5-6 and TRBJ2-5 gives the full variable domain: DAGVTQSPTHLIKTRGQQVTLRCSPKSGHDTVSWYQQALGQGPQFIFQYYEEEERQRGNFPDRFSGHQFPNYSSELNVNALLLGDSALYLCASSTKRERETQYFGPGTRLLVL.

The rearrangement joins TRBV7-8 to TRBJ1-4; D gene ambiguous. Germline CDR1 SGHVS, CDR2 FQNEAQ. The CDR3 spans 14 residues. V was shortened by 5 bases and J by 7 bases, with 14 bases between the two germline ends. CDR3 protein: CASSRPGEGEKLFF. The CDR3 nucleotides are TGTGCCAGCAGCCGCCCCGGGGAGGGTGAAAAACTGTTTTTT.

This clone is a singleton in its sample. The same CDR3 is also encoded by other DNA sequences in this sample. CDR3 amino acids: CASSRQENTEAFF. CDR3 in DNA: TGTGCCAGCAGCAGACAGGAGAACACTGAAGCTTTCTTT. The chain couples TRBV6-1 to TRBJ1-1; tentatively, D is TRBD1 (6 bases). Trimming stripped 6 bases from V and 1 base from J, with 9 bases between. Germline values: CDR1 MNHNS, CDR2 SASEGT. The CDR3 spans 13 residues.

This sequence joins TRBV5-4 and TRBJ1-1; 10 nucleotides align to TRBD1. CDR3 size: 16 residues. The junction had 7 bases not matched to a gene; V was cut back by 1 base and J by 4 bases. Germline V CDR1 and CDR2: SGHNT, YYREEE (reference sequence). The CDR3 region is CASSLPGQGGVTEAFF. DNA of the CDR3: TGTGCCAGCAGCTTGCCCGGACAGGGGGGAGTCACTGAAGCTTTCTTT.

The chain has TRBV6-5 and TRBJ1-1, with unresolved D. Germline CDR1 is MNHEY and CDR2 is SVGAGI. The CDR3 loop spans 14 amino acids. V gave up 3 bases and J gave up 9 bases, with 17 bases separating them. The CDR3 nucleotides read TGTGCCAGCAGTTATGGGCGGGTGCGGGCCAAAGCTTTCTTT. Residues: CASSYGRVRAKAFF.

The CDR3, as DNA: TGCGCCAGCTTAACATCTCACACACACAGTTGCGGGTGTGGCAATCAGCCCCAGCATTTT. It translates to CASLTSHTHSCGCGNQPQHF. The chain is built from TRBV5-1 and TRBJ1-5; D is unresolved. CDR1 and CDR2 (germline): SGHRS, YFSETQ. Trimming removed 7 bases from V and 2 bases from J, with 31 bases in between. The CDR3 consists of 20 residues.

The V and J genes are TRBV23-1 and TRBJ2-7; D is unresolved. TRBV23-1 is designated an ORF whose function remains uncertain. V was pared by 2 bases and J by 4 bases, with 6 bases between. The CDR3 consists of 12 residues. The CDR3 spells CASSQPPYEQYF. Written as DNA, the CDR3 is TGCGCCAGCAGTCAACCCCCTTACGAGCAGTACTTC.

The chain is built from TRBV7-3 and TRBJ2-5, with a weak D call TRBD1 (6 bases). Germline V gene sequence: CDR1 SGHTA, CDR2 FQGTGA. This CDR3 has 14 residues. V was trimmed by 2 bases and J by 5 bases, leaving 12 bases between them. CDR3 nucleotides: TGTGCCAGCAGCTTACGGCCTAGGGGGGAGACCCAGTACTTC. It yields the protein CASSLRPRGETQYF.

CDR3: CATKKGAGGELFF. The CDR3 DNA is TGTGCCACCAAGAAGGGGGCGGGCGGGGAGCTGTTTTTT. The chain is built from TRBV28 and TRBJ2-2; 7 bases align to TRBD1. V dropped 10 bases and J dropped 7; count of bases not matched to a gene: 9. Germline assignment: CDR1 MDHEN and CDR2 SYDVKM. The CDR3 is 13 amino acids. The full variable domain, with the rest looked up from reference TRBV28 and TRBJ2-2, is DVKVTQSSRYLVKRTGEKVFLECVQDMDHENMFWYRQDPGLGLRLIYFSYDVKMKEKGDIPEGYSVSREKKERFSLILESASTNQTSMYLCATKKGAGGELFFGEGSRLTVL.

This rearrangement joins TRBV4-1 to TRBJ1-4; perhaps TRBD1 as D (6 bases). V was trimmed by 5 bases and J by 6 bases, leaving 13 bases between them. The CDR3 consists of 14 residues. The germline CDR1 and CDR2 sequences are MGHRA and YSYEKL. The CDR3 DNA sequence: TGCGCCAGCAGCTACCCAGGGGTTGATGAAAAACTGTTTTTT. Protein product: CASSYPGVDEKLFF.

The rearrangement joins TRBV4-3 to TRBJ2-6, with 9 bases fitting TRBD1. CDR1 and CDR2 from the germline V gene are LGHNA and YSLEER. With 1 base clipped from V and 2 bases from J, the junction kept 6 bases outside the gene matches. The CDR3 has 18 amino acids. DNA for the CDR3: TGCGCCAGCAGCCAAGGGGCACAGGGGGCTACTGGGGCCAACGTCCTGACTTTC. Its translation is CASSQGAQGATGANVLTF.

This chain joins TRBV5-1 and TRBJ2-1; maybe TRBD2 (6 bases). The V and J ends lost 0 bases and 2 bases respectively, with 12 bases between them. The CDR3 spans 16 residues. The germline V gene encodes CDR1 SGHRS and CDR2 YFSETQ. Here the CDR3 reads CASSLGSGSTYNEQFF. The CDR3 coding sequence is TGCGCCAGCAGCTTGGGAAGCGGGTCCACCTACAATGAGCAGTTCTTC.